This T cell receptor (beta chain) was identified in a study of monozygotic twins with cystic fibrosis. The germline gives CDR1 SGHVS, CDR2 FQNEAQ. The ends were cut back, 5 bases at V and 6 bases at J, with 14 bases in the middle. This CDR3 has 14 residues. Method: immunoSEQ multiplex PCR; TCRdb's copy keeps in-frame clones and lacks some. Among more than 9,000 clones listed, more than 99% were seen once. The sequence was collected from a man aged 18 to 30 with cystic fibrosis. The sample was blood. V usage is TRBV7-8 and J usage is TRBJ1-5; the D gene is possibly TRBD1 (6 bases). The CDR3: CASSRGGLAQPQHF. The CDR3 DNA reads TGTGCCAGCAGCCGAGGGGGGCTTGCTCAGCCCCAGCATTTT.